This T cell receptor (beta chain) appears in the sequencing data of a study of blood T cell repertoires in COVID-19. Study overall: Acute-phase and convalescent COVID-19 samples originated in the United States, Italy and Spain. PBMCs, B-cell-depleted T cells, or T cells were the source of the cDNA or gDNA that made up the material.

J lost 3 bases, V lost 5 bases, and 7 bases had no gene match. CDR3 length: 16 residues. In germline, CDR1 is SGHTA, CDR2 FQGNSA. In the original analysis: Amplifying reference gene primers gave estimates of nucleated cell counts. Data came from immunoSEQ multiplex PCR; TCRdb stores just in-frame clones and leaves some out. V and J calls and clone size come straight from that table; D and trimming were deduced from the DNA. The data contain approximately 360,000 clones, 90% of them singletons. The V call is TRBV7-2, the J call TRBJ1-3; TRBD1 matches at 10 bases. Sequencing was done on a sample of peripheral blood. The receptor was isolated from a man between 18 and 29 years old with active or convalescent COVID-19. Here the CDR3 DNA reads TGTGCCAGCAGCCCCCGGGGACAGGGGTATGGAAACACCATATATTTT. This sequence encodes CASSPRGQGYGNTIYF.